Below, one TCR beta chain is given with its context. The antigen remains undetermined. The CDR3 sequence is 17 residues long. V shed 4 bases, J shed 5 bases, and the junction held 13 bases outside the gene matches. CDR1 and CDR2 (germline): SGHKS, YYEKEE (reference sequence). This record belongs to a study of a mutant IDH1 vaccine in newly diagnosed glioma. Time point noted: week 35, safety follow-up. With topical imiquimod, each dose of the vaccine consisted of 300 ug of mutant IDH1 20-mer peptide. The table came from immunoSEQ multiplex PCR; TCRdb's copy has only in-frame clones and leaves some out. The profile shows around 44,000 clones, roughly 84% of them singletons.

V and J are TRBV5-5 and TRBJ2-1; 9 bases line up with TRBD2. The starting material was PBMCs, obtained from a glioma patient whose treatment included an IDH1 peptide vaccine. This clonotype was sampled from a man aged 35-49 years with glioma. CDR3 residues: CASSRTVGGGAHNEQFF. The CDR3 DNA reads as TGTGCCAGCAGCAGGACAGTTGGCGGGGGGGCTCACAATGAGCAGTTCTTC.